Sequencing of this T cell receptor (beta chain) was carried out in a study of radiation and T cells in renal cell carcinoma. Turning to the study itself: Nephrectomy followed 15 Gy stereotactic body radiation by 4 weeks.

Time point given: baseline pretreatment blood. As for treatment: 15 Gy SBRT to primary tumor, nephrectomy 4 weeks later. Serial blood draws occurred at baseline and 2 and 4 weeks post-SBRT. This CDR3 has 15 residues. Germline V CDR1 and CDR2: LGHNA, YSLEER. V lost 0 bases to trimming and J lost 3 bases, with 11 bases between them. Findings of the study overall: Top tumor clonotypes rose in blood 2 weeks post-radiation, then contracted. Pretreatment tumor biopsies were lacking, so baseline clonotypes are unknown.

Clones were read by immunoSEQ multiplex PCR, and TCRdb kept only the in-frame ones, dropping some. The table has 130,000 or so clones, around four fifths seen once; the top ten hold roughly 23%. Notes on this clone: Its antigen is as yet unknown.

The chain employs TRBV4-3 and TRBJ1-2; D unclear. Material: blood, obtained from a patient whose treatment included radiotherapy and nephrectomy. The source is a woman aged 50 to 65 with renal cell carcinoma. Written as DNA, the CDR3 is TGCGCCAGCAGCCAAGATCCTGAACAGCACTATGGCTACACCTTC. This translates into CASSQDPEQHYGYTF.